This TCR beta chain appears in the sequencing data of a study of blood T cell repertoires in COVID-19. For the study at large: COVID-19 samples collected from the United States, Italy and Spain covered acute and convalescent phases. From T cells, B-cell-depleted T cells, or PBMCs came the material, which was cDNA or gDNA.

The sample holds one count of this clone. The Seattle site enrolled patients during active infection and followed them longitudinally. As handled by the study authors: Counts of nucleated cells, estimated from reference gene primer amplification, were obtained. Sequencing used immunoSEQ multiplex PCR; TCRdb keeps in-frame clones, though not all of them. The V and J calls and clone size were taken over from that table, and D and trimming were inferred from the DNA. Counted here are 390,000 or so clones, more than 70% occurring once; the ten biggest clones make up more than 9%. Material for sequencing was peripheral blood. This clonotype originated in a woman in her 30s with COVID-19, enrolled during active disease.

The CDR3 DNA is TGTGCCAGCAGTGAGGGCAGGGGGCTGTGGGAGCAGTACTTC. This sequence encodes CASSEGRGLWEQYF. This chain uses TRBV2 with TRBJ2-7; TRBD1 agrees at 8 bases. J was trimmed by 7 bases and V by 3 bases; bases with no gene match: 8. The length of the CDR3 is 14 residues. CDR1 is SNHLY, CDR2 FYNNEI, per germline. The full variable domain, in which reference TRBV2 and TRBJ2-7 provide the parts outside the CDR3, is EPEVTQTPSHQVTQMGQEVILRCVPISNHLYFYWYRQILGQKVEFLVSFYNNEISEKSEIFDDQFSVERPDGSNFTLKIRSTKLEDSAMYFCASSEGRGLWEQYFGPGTRLTVT.